These T cell receptor beta chains were read from a single sample in a study of CD8 T cells in ankylosing spondylitis. TCRdb reanalysed the 5' RACE reads using MiXCR and keeps one entry per CDR3 protein. The sample holds 310,000 or so distinct CDR3 sequences; about 20% are singletons and the top ten take 7.5% to 9%. The sample comprised blood, either unsorted or a sorted T cell fraction (not recorded which). The receptors originated from a male donor with ankylosing spondylitis or in good health (not recorded which). CDR3s include the opening cysteine and the closing phenylalanine or tryptophan. A D gene is named only where the DNA matches it firmly. Clone size is stated in some rows and not others, as once, few, many or a class when expanded.

j_gene | d_gene | abundance | v_gene | CDR3nt | CDR3aa
TRBJ1-5 | NA | many | TRBV20-1 | TGCAGTGCTAGAGATCCTACAGGGATGGGGCAGCCCCAGCATTTT | CSARDPTGMGQPQHF
TRBJ2-5 | TRBD2 | NA | TRBV20-1 | TGCAGTGCTAGAGATCCGAGAGCGGGGGTGTTCGGAGGGACCCAGTACTTC | CSARDPRAGVFGGTQYF
TRBJ2-2 | NA | few | TRBV6-6 | TGTGCCAGCAGGATTAGGGACCGAGAGGAGCTGTTTTTT | CASRIRDREELFF
TRBJ2-1 | TRBD2 | NA | TRBV29-1 | TGCAGCGCCTTGACTAGCGGGAGAGCCAATGAGCAGTTCTTC | CSALTSGRANEQFF
TRBJ1-1 | NA | NA | TRBV10-3 | TGTGTCATCAGTGATGGACAATACCCGGAGACTGAAGCTTTCTTT | CVISDGQYPETEAFF
TRBJ2-1 | NA | many | TRBV20-1 | TGCAGTGCTAGCGCTTTAGTTGGGATTCACAATGAGCAGTTCTTC | CSASALVGIHNEQFF
TRBJ1-2 | NA | few | TRBV12-3/TRBV12-4 | TGTGCCAGCAGCAGGACAGATAACTATGGCTACACCTTC | CASSRTDNYGYTF
TRBJ1-1 | TRBD1 | NA | TRBV10-2 | TGCGCCAGCATTGGGTCGGGACAGAGGGGCGAGGGAAGGAACACTGAAGCTTTCTTT | CASIGSGQRGEGRNTEAFF
TRBJ2-2 | NA | few | TRBV20-1 | TGCAGTGCTAGAGGAGCAGGGGGGACCCACACCGGGGAGCTGTTTTTT | CSARGAGGTHTGELFF
TRBJ2-1 | NA | many | TRBV29-1 | TGCAGCGTTGGGGCGGTGGGGGGGACATCCCTATACAATGAGCAGTTCTTC | CSVGAVGGTSLYNEQFF
TRBJ1-1 | NA | many | TRBV15 | TGTGCCACCAGCCCCCGAAGGGGCACTGAAGCTTTCTTT | CATSPRRGTEAFF
TRBJ1-1 | NA | many | TRBV20-1 | TGCAGTGCTAGAGATAGAGGGCCCACTGAAGCTTTCTTT | CSARDRGPTEAFF
TRBJ2-3 | TRBD2 | NA | TRBV20-1 | TGCAGTGGGGGCGGGGGGGCCCAAACGCAGTATTTT | CSGGGGAQTQYF
TRBJ2-1 | TRBD2 | once | TRBV5-1 | TGCGCCAGCAGCTCGGGACTAGCGGTCTCCAATGAGCAGTTCTTC | CASSSGLAVSNEQFF
TRBJ2-1 | TRBD2 | NA | TRBV12-3/TRBV12-4 | TGTGCCAGCAGTTTTGGACTAGCGGGGGTGATCAATGAGCAGTTCTTC | CASSFGLAGVINEQFF
TRBJ1-2 | NA | many | TRBV4-2 | TGTGCCAGCAGCCCTCTAGGGGGAAACTATGGCTACACCTTC | CASSPLGGNYGYTF
TRBJ2-3 | TRBD2 | many | TRBV20-1 | TGCAGTGCTAGAGACCGCATTCGTAAAGTAGGGAGGGTGAAGACGCAGTATTTT | CSARDRIRKVGRVKTQYF
TRBJ2-2 | NA | NA | TRBV28 | TGTGCCAGCACGGAGAGGGCCGGGGAGCTGTTTTTT | CASTERAGELFF
TRBJ2-2 | NA | NA | TRBV24-1 | TGTGCCACCAGTGAATACAACACCGGGGAGCTGTTTTTT | CATSEYNTGELFF
TRBJ2-1 | NA | NA | TRBV10-2 | TGCGCCAGCAGTGAGATTGGCGCATCCTACAATGAGCAGTTCTTC | CASSEIGASYNEQFF
TRBJ2-1 | TRBD2 | NA | TRBV9 | TGTGCCAGCAACCCGACCTCAGCGGGAGTCGGCAATGAGCAGTTCTTC | CASNPTSAGVGNEQFF
TRBJ2-3 | NA | NA | TRBV20-1 | TGCAGTGCTCCCCTCGATCTGGCGGATACGCAGTATTTT | CSAPLDLADTQYF
TRBJ1-4 | NA | few | TRBV12-3/TRBV12-4 | TGTGCCAGCAGTTTAGGACGGTCAACTAATGAAAAACTGTTTTTT | CASSLGRSTNEKLFF
TRBJ2-6 | TRBD2 | few | TRBV28 | TGTGCCAGCAGTTCACTCGGACTAGACCATACTGGGGCCAACGTCCTGACTTTC | CASSSLGLDHTGANVLTF
TRBJ2-1 | NA | many | TRBV10-3 | TGTGCCATCGGTGGCCCCCCGAGCTCCTACAATGAGCAGTTCTTC | CAIGGPPSSYNEQFF
TRBJ2-3 | NA | NA | TRBV20-1 | TGCAGTGCTAGAGATTACGGGGGAGGAGATACGCAGTATTTT | CSARDYGGGDTQYF
TRBJ2-4 | NA | few | TRBV20-1 | TGCAGTGGAGAGACGGGTAGCGGAATAGCCAAAAACATTCAGTACTTC | CSGETGSGIAKNIQYF
TRBJ1-1 | NA | many | TRBV15 | TGTGCCACCAGCCCGGGGAGGTTGAACACTGAAGCTTTCTTT | CATSPGRLNTEAFF
TRBJ2-3 | TRBD1 | NA | TRBV5-6 | TGTGCCAGCAGCTCTGACAGGGGTCCCACAGATACGCAGTATTTT | CASSSDRGPTDTQYF
TRBJ1-4 | TRBD1 | few | TRBV6-1 | TGTGCCAGCAGCCAGGGACAGACTAGGGAAAAACTGTTTTTT | CASSQGQTREKLFF
TRBJ2-2 | TRBD2 | NA | TRBV7-3 | TGTGCCAGCAGCTTACTAGCGGGCGGAATGAACACCGGGGAGCTGTTTTTT | CASSLLAGGMNTGELFF
TRBJ2-3 | NA | few | TRBV25-1 | TGTGCCAGCAGTGAATATTCCGCGGGTACGCAGTATTTT | CASSEYSAGTQYF
TRBJ2-2 | TRBD2 | NA | TRBV5-1 | TGCGCCAGCAGCCCCGGGACTAGCGGGGCGAACACCGGGGAGCTGTTTTTT | CASSPGTSGANTGELFF
TRBJ1-2 | TRBD1 | NA | TRBV29-1 | TGCAGCGTTGGGACAGGTTCCTATGGCTACACCTTC | CSVGTGSYGYTF
TRBJ1-4 | NA | few | TRBV20-1 | TGCAGTGCTAGTATCTATGGGGCCTTTAATGAAAAACTGTTTTTT | CSASIYGAFNEKLFF
TRBJ1-5 | NA | NA | TRBV12-3/TRBV12-4 | TGTGCCAGCAGTTTTGGGGAGAACAATCAGCCCCAGCATTTT | CASSFGENNQPQHF
TRBJ2-3 | TRBD2 | few | TRBV27 | TGTGCCAGCAGCCGACTAGCGGGGGGCCAAGTGACAGATACGCAGTATTTT | CASSRLAGGQVTDTQYF
TRBJ2-3 | NA | few | TRBV5-1 | TGCGCCAGCAGCTTGGGAATAGGGCTAGCCTCAGATACGCAGTATTTT | CASSLGIGLASDTQYF
TRBJ1-1 | NA | NA | TRBV7-9 | TGTGCCAGCAGCACCCATAACACTGAAGCTTTCTTT | CASSTHNTEAFF
TRBJ1-5 | TRBD1 | few | TRBV20-1 | TGCAGTGCCATGACAGGGATGAGAGGCGGTCAGCCCCAGCATTTT | CSAMTGMRGGQPQHF
TRBJ2-3 | TRBD2 | many | TRBV12-3/TRBV12-4 | TGTGCCAGCAGTCACGGGAAGGGACTACTCTCACTTCCAGATACGCAGTATTTT | CASSHGKGLLSLPDTQYF
TRBJ2-5 | NA | NA | TRBV7-9 | TGTGCCAGCAGCTCGACCACATCGGAGACCCAGTACTTC | CASSSTTSETQYF
TRBJ2-3 | NA | NA | TRBV20-1 | TGCAGTGCTAGAGGACCGAACCTAAGCACAGATACGCAGTATTTT | CSARGPNLSTDTQYF
TRBJ2-3 | NA | many | TRBV20-1 | TGCAGTGCCTCGCGACTCATGCGTAGCACAGATACGCAGTATTTT | CSASRLMRSTDTQYF
TRBJ2-3 | TRBD2 | NA | TRBV6-5 | TGTGCCAGCAGTTACTCGCCGGGAGGAGATACGCAGTATTTT | CASSYSPGGDTQYF
TRBJ1-1 | NA | NA | TRBV7-6 | TGTGCCAGCAGGGCAGCGGGGTCGGACACTGAAGCTTTCTTT | CASRAAGSDTEAFF
TRBJ1-1 | NA | few | TRBV20-1 | TGCAGTGCCAACCAGATGAACACTGAAGCTTTCTTT | CSANQMNTEAFF
TRBJ1-1 | TRBD1 | many | TRBV28 | TGTGCCAGCAGCCTGGGACAGAGGAACACTGAAGCTTTCTTT | CASSLGQRNTEAFF
TRBJ2-6 | NA | NA | TRBV5-1 | TGCGCCAGCAGCTTGGTCTTTACCGGGGCCAACGTCCTGACTTTC | CASSLVFTGANVLTF
TRBJ1-2 | NA | NA | TRBV24-1 | TGTGCCACCAGTCCCGGGACGGCGAACTATGGCTACACCTTC | CATSPGTANYGYTF
TRBJ2-3 | TRBD2 | few | TRBV5-1 | TGCGCCAGCAGCATCGAGCGGGACACAGATACGCAGTATTTT | CASSIERDTDTQYF
TRBJ2-3 | TRBD2 | NA | TRBV7-9 | TGTGCCAGCAGCCAGCAAGCGGGGGGGTCAGATACGCAGTATTTT | CASSQQAGGSDTQYF
TRBJ2-3 | NA | NA | TRBV3-1 | TGTGCCAGCAGCCAAGCCGGTGCACAAGATACGCAGTATTTT | CASSQAGAQDTQYF
TRBJ1-1 | NA | few | TRBV10-2 | TGCGCCAGCAGTGATTGGGGAAACACTGAAGCTTTCTTT | CASSDWGNTEAFF
TRBJ2-1 | TRBD2 | NA | TRBV7-9 | TGTGCCAGCAGCTTAAACGCTGGGGGGGGTGAGCAGTTCTTC | CASSLNAGGGEQFF